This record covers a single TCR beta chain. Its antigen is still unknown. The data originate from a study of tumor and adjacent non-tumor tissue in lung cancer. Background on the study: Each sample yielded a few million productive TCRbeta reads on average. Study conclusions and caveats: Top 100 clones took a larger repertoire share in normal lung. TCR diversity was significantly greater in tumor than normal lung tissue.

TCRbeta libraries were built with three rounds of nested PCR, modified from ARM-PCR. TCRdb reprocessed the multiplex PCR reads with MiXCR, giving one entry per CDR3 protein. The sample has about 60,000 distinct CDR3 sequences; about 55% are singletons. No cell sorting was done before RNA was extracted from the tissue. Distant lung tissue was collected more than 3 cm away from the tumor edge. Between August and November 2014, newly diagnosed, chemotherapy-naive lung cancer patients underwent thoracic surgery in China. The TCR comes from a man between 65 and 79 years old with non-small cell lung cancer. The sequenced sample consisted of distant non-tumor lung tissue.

The CDR3 nucleotides read TGCAGTGCTAGAGAAGGCCCGCCGTACAATGAGCAGTTCTTC. The encoded protein is CSAREGPPYNEQFF. The chain is built from TRBV20-1 and TRBJ2-1, with no clear D. Germline values: CDR1 DFQATT, CDR2 SNEGSKA (reference sequence). The CDR3 has 14 residues. V shed 0 bases and J shed 4 bases, with 10 bases lying between them.